Below are 30 T cell receptor beta chains sequenced from a single sample in a study of patients and donors after allogeneic stem cell transplantation. TCRdb re-called the RT-PCR reads with MiXCR, one entry per CDR3 protein. The table records roughly 230,000 distinct CDR3 sequences, 14% of them present only once. Sequenced: blood, either unsorted or a sorted T cell fraction (not recorded which). All receptors come from a human donor who was either an allogeneic HSCT recipient or a stem cell or donor lymphocyte infusion donor (not recorded which). It is not recorded whose cells these are; they may come from a transplant donor.

V gene TRBV6-2 or TRBV6-3 combines with J gene TRBJ1-1; D is possibly TRBD1 (5 bases). The ends were cut back, 2 bases at V and 11 bases at J, with 12 bases in the middle. Per the germline V gene, CDR1 is MNHEY and CDR2 is SVGEGT. CDR3 length: 12 residues. CDR3 residues: CASSYLSREAFF. CDR3 sequence (DNA): TGTGCCAGCAGTTACCTTTCCAGGGAGGCTTTCTTT.

The gene calls are TRBV7-2 and TRBJ1-3; tentatively, D is TRBD1 (5 bases). Germline-derived CDR1 and CDR2 are SGHTA and FQGNSA. V was trimmed by 5 bases and J by 4 bases, leaving 15 bases between them. This CDR3 contains 15 residues. DNA for the CDR3: TGTGCCAGCAGCCGATCCGGGACGACCGGAAACACCATATATTTT. Translating gives CASSRSGTTGNTIYF.

The chain carries TRBV25-1 and TRBJ2-2; 16 bases are a match to TRBD2. Germline CDR1 and CDR2: MGHDK and SYGVNS. The CDR3 totals 19 residues. The trim removed 7 bases at V and 3 bases at J, leaving 11 bases unmatched. CDR3 DNA sequence: TGTGCCAGCATTGACTTGGGGACTAGCGGGAGGGGCGACACCGGGGAGCTGTTTTTT. This codes for CASIDLGTSGRGDTGELFF.

The chain recombines TRBV19 with TRBJ1-5, with a tentative D call TRBD1 (5 bases). Germline CDR1 and CDR2: LNHDA and SQIVND (reference sequence). The CDR3 runs 16 residues. V was pared by 3 bases and J by 7 bases, with 19 bases between. CDR3: CASSMGPGGREQPQHF. In nucleotides, the CDR3 is TGTGCCAGTAGTATGGGACCCGGGGGAAGGGAACAGCCCCAGCATTTT. The full variable domain, its missing parts supplied by reference TRBV19 and TRBJ1-5, is DGGITQSPKYLFRKEGQNVTLSCEQNLNHDAMYWYRQDPGQGLRLIYYSQIVNDFQKGDIAEGYSVSREKKESFPLTVTSAQKNPTAFYLCASSMGPGGREQPQHFGDGTRLSIL.

The rearrangement joins TRBV27 to TRBJ2-5; possible D gene TRBD2, 6 bases. This CDR3 has 14 amino acids. Trimming shortened V by 6 bases and J by 5 bases, and 16 bases separated the two germline ends. CDR1 and CDR2 (germline): MNHEY, SMNVEV (reference sequence). The CDR3 DNA follows: TGTGCCAGCAGGAATTCGGGGGTCCGGGAGACCCAGTACTTC. Translating it yields CASRNSGVRETQYF.

CDR3 nucleotides: TGCAGTGCTAGTCCACGCCGCACCGGGGAGCTGTTTTTT. It is translated as CSASPRRTGELFF. V is TRBV20-1 and J is TRBJ2-2, with D unclear. V lost 3 bases to trimming and J lost 4 bases, with 9 bases between them. The CDR3 consists of 13 residues. Germline CDR1 DFQATT, CDR2 SNEGSKA (reference sequence).

The sample holds many counts of this clonotype. V is TRBV5-5 and J is TRBJ2-3; D remains unclear. CDR1 is SGHKS and CDR2 is YYEKEE in the germline V gene (reference sequence). Trimming cost V 1 base and J 6 bases, with 6 bases left between them. The CDR3 has 12 residues. Here the CDR3 DNA reads TGTGCCAGCAGCTTGTGGGCGGATACGCAGTATTTT. Its protein product is CASSLWADTQYF.

This chain connects TRBV7-9 to TRBJ1-2; D not certain. The CDR3 sequence is 16 residues long. Germline values: CDR1 SEHNR, CDR2 FQNEAQ (reference sequence). V lost 1 base, J lost 0 bases, and 12 bases lay in between. The CDR3 is CASSLGGGGSNYGYTF. DNA of the CDR3: TGTGCCAGCAGCTTAGGCGGCGGAGGTTCTAACTATGGCTACACCTTC.

V is TRBV11-1 and J is TRBJ1-2; TRBD1 might be the D (5 bases). V shed 5 bases and J shed 3 bases, with 10 bases lying between them. Germline loops: CDR1 SGHAT, CDR2 FQDESV (reference sequence). The CDR3 is 13 residues long. CDR3 protein: CASSLRVDYGYTF. CDR3 nucleotide sequence: TGTGCCAGCAGCCTCAGGGTTGACTATGGCTACACCTTC.

The sample holds a few counts of this clonotype. The chain combines TRBV3-1 with TRBJ1-1; D is unclear. CDR3 size: 13 residues. Trimming cost V 0 bases and J 6 bases, with 8 bases left between them. The germline V gene has CDR1 LGHDT and CDR2 YNNKEL (reference sequence). The CDR3 here is CASSQDLGAEAFF. DNA of the CDR3: TGTGCCAGCAGCCAAGATCTGGGTGCTGAAGCTTTCTTT.

This clonotype was recorded many times. In DNA, the CDR3 is TGTGCCGCCTCCTCTAGCGGGACAACAGATACGCAGTATTTT. This translates into CAASSSGTTDTQYF. The V call is TRBV10-3, the J call TRBJ2-3; TRBD2 matches at 9 bases. The germline V gene has CDR1 ENHRY and CDR2 SYGVKD. This CDR3 has 14 residues. J gave up 3 bases and V 11 bases, and 9 bases lay outside the gene matches.

This clonotype has a handful of counts. The chain links TRBV12-3 or TRBV12-4 to TRBJ1-4, with 9 bases aligning to TRBD1. There are 15 residues in the CDR3. V shed 6 bases, J shed 10 bases, and the junction held 12 bases outside the gene matches. CDR3 protein: CASRNSGTGSVKLFF. The CDR3, as DNA: TGTGCCAGCAGAAATTCCGGGACAGGGTCCGTAAAACTGTTTTTT.

The V call is TRBV20-1, the J call TRBJ2-1; the match to TRBD2 covers 9 bases. Looked up from germline, CDR1 is DFQATT and CDR2 is SNEGSKA (reference sequence). CDR3 length: 14 residues. V gave up 3 bases and J gave up 4 bases; unmatched junction bases: 4. CDR3 sequence reads: CSARWSGGYNEQFF. The CDR3 bases are TGCAGTGCTAGGTGGAGCGGGGGGTACAATGAGCAGTTCTTC.

In its sample, this clonotype was seen a few times. The rearrangement uses TRBV12-3 or TRBV12-4 and TRBJ2-1; tentatively, D is TRBD2 (5 bases). The CDR3 consists of 13 residues. The V and J ends lost 1 base and 8 bases respectively, with 9 bases between them. CDR3 amino acids: CASSLVSRDEQFF. The CDR3 nucleotides read TGTGCCAGCAGTTTAGTGTCGAGGGATGAGCAGTTCTTC.

The table lists this clonotype with a few counts. The rearrangement uses TRBV3-1 and TRBJ1-5; TRBD1 might be the D (5 bases). V lost 0 bases and J lost 9, with 12 bases in between. The CDR3 spans 14 residues. Germline CDR1 reads LGHDT; CDR2 reads YNNKEL (reference sequence). The CDR3 region is CASSQEGRGRPQHF. The CDR3 DNA sequence: TGTGCCAGCAGCCAAGAGGGGAGGGGTCGGCCCCAGCATTTT.

This clonotype was seen many times. The rearrangement links TRBV20-1 to TRBJ2-5; D gene unclear. CDR1 and CDR2 from the germline V gene are DFQATT and SNEGSKA (reference sequence). There are 11 residues in the CDR3. Trimming stripped 1 base from V and 9 bases from J, with 9 bases between. The CDR3 DNA sequence: TGCAGTGCTAGAGCCCAGGAGCCCCAGTACTTC. Protein product: CSARAQEPQYF.

This clonotype came up a few times. The V call is TRBV5-1, the J call TRBJ2-7; TRBD2 matches at 11 bases. V lost 0 bases and J lost 1; bases outside the gene matches: 6. Germline CDR1 and CDR2: SGHRS and YFSETQ. The CDR3 runs 17 residues. CDR3 bases: TGCGCCAGCAGCTTGGGACTAGCGGGGTCCCGTTCCTACGAGCAGTACTTC. Protein: CASSLGLAGSRSYEQYF. Using reference TRBV5-1 and TRBJ2-7 for the parts outside the CDR3, the full variable domain is KAGVTQTPRYLIKTRGQQVTLSCSPISGHRSVSWYQQTPGQGLQFLFEYFSETQRNKGNFPGRFSGRQFSNSRSEMNVSTLELGDSALYLCASSLGLAGSRSYEQYFGPGTRLTVT.

This clonotype has ten or more counts. CDR3 amino acids: CAIKGSYSTDTQYF. DNA of the CDR3: TGTGCCATCAAAGGCTCTTACAGCACAGATACGCAGTATTTT. The rearrangement joins TRBV10-3 to TRBJ2-3; D remains unclear. V was cut by 7 bases and J by 0 bases, with 11 bases left in between. CDR1 and CDR2 from the germline V gene are ENHRY and SYGVKD. CDR3 length: 14 amino acids.

This clonotype appeared many times. The chain uses TRBV3-1 and TRBJ2-1; D gene uncertain. This CDR3 contains 15 residues. Trimming took off 0 bases at V and 0 bases at J, with 6 bases between the two ends. Germline-derived CDR1 and CDR2 are LGHDT and YNNKEL (reference sequence). This chain's CDR3 is CASSQDLLSYNEQFF. The CDR3 coding sequence is TGTGCCAGCAGCCAAGACTTGCTCTCCTACAATGAGCAGTTCTTC.

As DNA, the CDR3 is TGCGCCAGCACTTCCGGGACAGGGTTACGCAACACCTTC. This sequence encodes CASTSGTGLRNTF. The rearrangement links TRBV5-1 to TRBJ1-2, with 9 bases aligning to TRBD1. Looked up from germline, CDR1 is SGHRS and CDR2 is YFSETQ. V gave up 6 bases and J gave up 12 bases; unmatched junction bases: 12. The CDR3 runs to 13 residues.

J is TRBJ2-7 and V is TRBV20-1, with a tentative D call TRBD2 (6 bases). Per the germline V gene, CDR1 is DFQATT and CDR2 is SNEGSKA (reference sequence). The CDR3 covers 17 residues. V gave up 3 bases and J gave up 2 bases, with 23 bases separating them. CDR3: CSASPSGLFRLTYEQYF. CDR3 coding DNA: TGCAGTGCTAGTCCCTCGGGACTCTTTAGGTTAACCTACGAGCAGTACTTC.

The V and J genes are TRBV12-3 or TRBV12-4 and TRBJ2-1; TRBD2 agrees at 8 bases. CDR3 length equals 13 residues. The junction had 4 bases not matched to a gene; V was cut back by 7 bases and J by 5 bases. The DNA of the CDR3 is TGTGCCAGCAAGAAAGCGGGGGACAATGAGCAGTTCTTC. This encodes CASKKAGDNEQFF.

This clonotype was counted between two and nine times. The CDR3 sequence: CASRGLAGFETQYF. The CDR3 nucleotides read TGTGCCAGCAGGGGACTAGCGGGGTTTGAGACCCAGTACTTC. This chain connects TRBV2 to TRBJ2-5; 13 bases map to TRBD2. The germline gives CDR1 SNHLY, CDR2 FYNNEI. Trimming took 6 bases from V and 5 from J; bases not matched to a gene: 3. The CDR3 has 14 residues.

In DNA form, the CDR3 reads TGTGCCAGCAGTGAACGACAGGGCCCAAGCCGGAACACAGATACGCAGTATTTT. Protein sequence: CASSERQGPSRNTDTQYF. This rearrangement joins TRBV25-1 to TRBJ2-3, with 7 bases aligning to TRBD1. Trimming removed 2 bases from V and 2 bases from J; junction bases left unmatched: 13. The CDR3 is 18 amino acids. Germline V gene data show CDR1 as MGHDK and CDR2 as SYGVNS.

This clonotype occurred many times. The V call is TRBV27, the J call TRBJ1-2, with a weak D call TRBD1 (5 bases). Looked up from germline, CDR1 is MNHEY and CDR2 is SMNVEV (reference sequence). Trimming took 5 bases from V and 4 from J, leaving 14 bases between them. The CDR3 has 14 residues. CDR3 nucleotides: TGTGCCAGCAGTACCCGGGACGGGCCCTATGGCTACACCTTC. It codes for CASSTRDGPYGYTF.

There are a few counts of this clonotype. The chain has TRBV3-1 and TRBJ1-2, with D hard to call. The CDR3 covers 14 residues. Germline-derived CDR1 and CDR2 are LGHDT and YNNKEL (reference sequence). V was shortened by 0 bases and J by 5 bases, with 10 bases between the two germline ends. The CDR3 protein is CASSQERRSYGYTF. CDR3 DNA: TGTGCCAGCAGCCAAGAGAGGAGGAGTTATGGCTACACCTTC.

This clonotype has ten or more counts. The chain recombines TRBV24-1 with TRBJ1-5; D unclear. The CDR3 is 12 amino acids. Deletions cut 1 base from V and 6 bases from J, with 3 bases between. The germline V gene encodes CDR1 KGHDR and CDR2 SFDVKD. The CDR3 DNA reads as TGTGCCACCAGTGATTTCGGTCAGCCCCAGCATTTT. Translated: CATSDFGQPQHF.

The rearrangement links TRBV12-3 or TRBV12-4 to TRBJ2-1; D is undetermined. The CDR3 totals 17 residues. V lost 4 bases, J lost 6 bases, and 22 bases lay in between. CDR3 amino acids: CASSSSPGQEVSNEQFF. The CDR3 coding sequence is TGTGCCAGCAGTTCAAGCCCCGGGCAGGAAGTGTCCAATGAGCAGTTCTTC.

V and J are TRBV5-1 and TRBJ2-7; 10 bases match TRBD2. The CDR3 loop spans 13 amino acids. V shed 6 bases and J 4 bases; nucleotides not matched to a gene: 4. CDR1 is SGHRS, CDR2 YFSETQ, per germline. CDR3 DNA sequence: TGCGCCAGCACTAGCGGGAGAGGGTACGAGCAGTACTTC. Translation: CASTSGRGYEQYF.

This clonotype was seen a handful of times. This chain connects TRBV4-3 to TRBJ2-3, with 7 bases lining up with TRBD2. There are 18 residues in the CDR3. V trimming: 0 bases; J trimming: 5 bases; junction bases outside the gene matches: 14. CDR1 LGHNA and CDR2 YSLEER come from the germline V gene. The DNA of the CDR3 is TGCGCCAGCAGCCAAGATGGGAGGCTAGCGGAGACCGGAGATACGCAGTATTTT. Its protein product is CASSQDGRLAETGDTQYF.